Listed here are 14 T cell receptor beta chains from one sample, sequenced in a study of CD8 T cells in ankylosing spondylitis. Study-wide results and limits: It appeared that ankylosing spondylitis blood was characterized by a TCR beta motif of about 8 highly homologous variants.

TCRdb re-called the 5' RACE reads through MiXCR, storing one row per CDR3 protein. The data hold roughly 490,000 distinct CDR3 sequences, with 5.3% observed a single time. No cognate antigen is known for these TCRs. What was sequenced was blood, either unsorted or a sorted T cell fraction (not recorded which). The receptors here all came from a male donor with ankylosing spondylitis.

Many counts were recorded for this clonotype. This chain links TRBV7-8 with TRBJ2-3; 11 bases fit TRBD2. CDR1 is SGHVS, CDR2 FQNEAQ, per germline. V dropped 2 bases and J dropped 2; count of bases not matched to a gene: 3. This CDR3 has 16 amino acids. The CDR3 bases are TGTGCCAGCAGCTTACTAGCGGGGGGCCACACAGATACGCAGTATTTT. The encoded protein is CASSLLAGGHTDTQYF.

This clonotype was detected ten times or more. This chain uses TRBV12-5 with TRBJ2-1; possibly TRBD1 or TRBD2 for D (6 bases each). This CDR3 contains 17 residues. Deletions cut 0 bases from V and 0 bases from J, with 12 bases between. Germline CDR1 reads LGHNT; CDR2 reads FRNRAP. In nucleotides, the CDR3 is TGTGCTAGTGGTTTGGTACTAGGGGGAGGCTCCTACAATGAGCAGTTCTTC. As protein: CASGLVLGGGSYNEQFF.

This clonotype has only a few counts. The chain combines TRBV3-1 with TRBJ2-1, with 8 bases identical to TRBD2. The CDR3 has 16 amino acids. The trim removed 4 bases at V and 2 bases at J, leaving 7 bases unmatched. Germline CDR1 reads LGHDT; CDR2 reads YNNKEL (reference sequence). The CDR3 DNA is TGTGCCAGCAGCCCCGGGCCGGGACTAGCCTACAATGAGCAGTTCTTC. Translating gives CASSPGPGLAYNEQFF.

The table lists this clonotype with many counts. In DNA, the CDR3 is TGCGCCAGCAGCTTGGCACCACAGGGATACGAGCAGTACTTC. It codes for CASSLAPQGYEQYF. J is TRBJ2-7 and V is TRBV5-1; the D gene is possibly TRBD1 (6 bases). This CDR3 has 14 amino acids. Trimming removed 0 bases at V and 4 bases at J, with 11 bases between. Germline V gives CDR1 SGHRS, CDR2 YFSETQ. The variable domain in full, completed from reference TRBV5-1 and TRBJ2-7, reads KAGVTQTPRYLIKTRGQQVTLSCSPISGHRSVSWYQQTPGQGLQFLFEYFSETQRNKGNFPGRFSGRQFSNSRSEMNVSTLELGDSALYLCASSLAPQGYEQYFGPGTRLTVT.

Ten or more counts support this clonotype. V is TRBV4-1 and J is TRBJ1-1; 9 bases are shared with TRBD1. V was clipped by 4 bases and J by 1 base; unmatched bases: 7. The CDR3 contains 16 residues. Germline V lookup: CDR1 MGHRA, CDR2 YSYEKL. The DNA for the CDR3 is TGCGCCAGCAGCCCAACAGGGGGCCCCTCGAACACTGAAGCTTTCTTT. It translates to CASSPTGGPSNTEAFF.

This chain joins TRBV29-1 and TRBJ1-1; possibly TRBD1 for D (6 bases). CDR3 length equals 12 residues. Germline V gene sequence: CDR1 SQVTM, CDR2 ANQGSEA. The V end lost 4 bases, the J end lost 3 bases, and 9 bases lay between the germline ends. For the CDR3, the DNA is TGCAGCGTTGTGCGGGGGCACACTGAAGCTTTCTTT. Residues: CSVVRGHTEAFF. Together with reference TRBV29-1 and TRBJ1-1, the CDR3 gives the full variable domain: SAVISQKPSRDICQRGTSLTIQCQVDSQVTMMFWYRQQPGQSLTLIATANQGSEATYESGFVIDKFPISRPNLTFSTLTVSNMSPEDSSIYLCSVVRGHTEAFFGQGTRLTVV.

At least ten counts were recorded for this clonotype. The V and J genes are TRBV5-1 and TRBJ2-1, with D perhaps TRBD2 (6 bases). Per germline, CDR1 SGHRS and CDR2 YFSETQ. Trimming stripped 7 bases from V and 0 bases from J, with 11 bases between. There are 14 residues in the CDR3. The CDR3 sequence: CASCPGSSYNEQFF. CDR3 bases: TGCGCCAGCTGTCCCGGGAGCTCCTACAATGAGCAGTTCTTC.

This clonotype showed up many times. The genes are TRBV20-1 and TRBJ1-1; the D is unclear. CDR1 is DFQATT and CDR2 is SNEGSKA in the germline V gene (reference sequence). The CDR3 is 12 residues long. The CDR3 here is CSTTRGESEAFF. CDR3 nucleotide sequence: TGCAGCACTACCCGGGGTGAATCTGAAGCTTTCTTT.

The chain carries TRBV6-4 and TRBJ1-2; no reliable D call. From germline, CDR1 is MRHNA and CDR2 SNTAGT. The CDR3 contains 16 residues. V shed 0 bases and J shed 2 bases, with 13 bases lying between them. The CDR3 bases are TGTGCCAGCAGTGACTCTTTGTGGGGATTCAACTATGGCTACACCTTC. It specifies CASSDSLWGFNYGYTF.

V and J are TRBV3-1 and TRBJ1-1; possibly TRBD1 for D (5 bases). Germline CDR1 reads LGHDT; CDR2 reads YNNKEL (reference sequence). The V and J ends lost 3 bases and 6 bases respectively, with 11 bases between them. CDR3 length: 13 residues. For the CDR3, the DNA is TGTGCCAGCAGCCAGTACCGAGGGGCTGAAGCTTTCTTT. Its translation is CASSQYRGAEAFF.

This clonotype was found many times. The V gene is TRBV9, the J gene TRBJ1-3; 7 nucleotides line up with TRBD1. Trimming removed 4 bases from V and 8 bases from J; junction bases left unmatched: 6. This CDR3 comprises 13 residues. Germline V gives CDR1 SGDLS, CDR2 YYNGEE. In DNA form, the CDR3 reads TGTGCCAGCAGCTTACAGGGGAGGGACACCATATATTTT. This translates into CASSLQGRDTIYF.

This chain connects TRBV20-1 to TRBJ2-7; D uncertain. The CDR3 has 15 amino acids. In germline, CDR1 is DFQATT, CDR2 SNEGSKA (reference sequence). V lost 0 bases and J 0 bases, leaving 12 bases between the germline ends. For the CDR3, the DNA is TGCAGTGCTAGAGACCCTGTCTCGAGCTCCTACGAGCAGTACTTC. This codes for CSARDPVSSSYEQYF.

This clonotype was seen many times. The chain recombines TRBV20-1 with TRBJ2-1; TRBD2 matches 10 bases. CDR3 length: 15 residues. The V gene end was trimmed by 5 bases and the J gene end by 1 base; junction bases not matched to a gene: 5. Germline V gene sequence: CDR1 DFQATT, CDR2 SNEGSKA (reference sequence). CDR3 in amino acids: CSAWASGSSYNEQFF. The CDR3, as DNA: TGCAGTGCTTGGGCTAGCGGGAGTTCCTACAATGAGCAGTTCTTC.

This clonotype was seen repeatedly, ten times or more. The chain has TRBV12-3 or TRBV12-4 and TRBJ2-5; 7 bases line up with TRBD2. The CDR3 consists of 14 residues. The V gene end was trimmed by 5 bases and the J gene end by 5 bases; junction bases not matched to a gene: 8. CDR3 nucleotides: TGTGCCAGCAGTCTCGCCCAGGGAGGGGAGACCCAGTACTTC. Its translation is CASSLAQGGETQYF.